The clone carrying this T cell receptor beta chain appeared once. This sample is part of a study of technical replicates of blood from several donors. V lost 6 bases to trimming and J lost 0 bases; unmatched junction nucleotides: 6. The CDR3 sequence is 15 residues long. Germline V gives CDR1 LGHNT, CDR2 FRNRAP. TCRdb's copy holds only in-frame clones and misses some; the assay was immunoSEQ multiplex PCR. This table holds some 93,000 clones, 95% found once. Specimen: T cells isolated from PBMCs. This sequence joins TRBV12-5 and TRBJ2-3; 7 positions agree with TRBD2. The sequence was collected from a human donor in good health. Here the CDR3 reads CASGLAGSSTDTQYF. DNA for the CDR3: TGTGCTAGTGGCTTAGCGGGCTCTAGCACAGATACGCAGTATTTT.